The clone carrying this TCR beta chain has just a few counts. This record comes from a study of OX40 agonist ivuxolimab in advanced cancers. Study as a whole: Treatment of patients was with ivuxolimab, an agonistic anti-OX40 (CD134) antibody. Prior checkpoint blockade (anti-PD-1, anti-PD-L1 or anti-CTLA-4) was permitted; around 40% had it.

This table comes from immunoSEQ multiplex PCR, and its TCRdb copy is limited to in-frame clones, with some not included. The table has 43,000 or so clones, 75% to 90% seen once. CDR3 size: 13 residues. The V gene's germline CDR1 is MNHNS and CDR2 SASEGT. V dropped 2 bases and J dropped 5 bases, with 7 bases sitting between them. The gene calls are TRBV6-1 and TRBJ1-5; D not resolved. This clonotype was obtained from an adult with an advanced solid tumor such as melanoma, head and neck, liver or kidney cancer. The sample here was CD4+ or CD8+ T cells sorted from blood, taken in a trial of the OX40 agonist ivuxolimab. CDR3 residues: CASSERPDQPQHF. The CDR3 bases are TGTGCCAGCAGTGAACGGCCTGATCAGCCCCAGCATTTT.